This TCR beta chain was documented in a study of siplizumab effects on memory and regulatory T cells. The CDR3 covers 13 residues. From germline, CDR1 is SNHLY and CDR2 FYNNEI. The V and J ends lost 6 bases and 4 bases, in that order; junction bases with no gene match: 2. Generated by immunoSEQ multiplex PCR, the TCRdb table keeps only in-frame clones and is missing some. The table includes more than 95,000 clones, roughly 94% detected once. Sequenced input: non-Treg CD4+ T cells sorted from blood. The V and J genes are TRBV2 and TRBJ2-5, with 10 nucleotides matching TRBD1. The source is a human donor in good health. Here the CDR3 DNA reads TGTGCCAGCAGGACAGGGGGCGGAGAGACCCAGTACTTC. Translating gives CASRTGGGETQYF. Filled out from reference TRBV2 and TRBJ2-5, the complete variable domain reads EPEVTQTPSHQVTQMGQEVILRCVPISNHLYFYWYRQILGQKVEFLVSFYNNEISEKSEIFDDQFSVERPDGSNFTLKIRSTKLEDSAMYFCASRTGGGETQYFGPGTRLLVL.